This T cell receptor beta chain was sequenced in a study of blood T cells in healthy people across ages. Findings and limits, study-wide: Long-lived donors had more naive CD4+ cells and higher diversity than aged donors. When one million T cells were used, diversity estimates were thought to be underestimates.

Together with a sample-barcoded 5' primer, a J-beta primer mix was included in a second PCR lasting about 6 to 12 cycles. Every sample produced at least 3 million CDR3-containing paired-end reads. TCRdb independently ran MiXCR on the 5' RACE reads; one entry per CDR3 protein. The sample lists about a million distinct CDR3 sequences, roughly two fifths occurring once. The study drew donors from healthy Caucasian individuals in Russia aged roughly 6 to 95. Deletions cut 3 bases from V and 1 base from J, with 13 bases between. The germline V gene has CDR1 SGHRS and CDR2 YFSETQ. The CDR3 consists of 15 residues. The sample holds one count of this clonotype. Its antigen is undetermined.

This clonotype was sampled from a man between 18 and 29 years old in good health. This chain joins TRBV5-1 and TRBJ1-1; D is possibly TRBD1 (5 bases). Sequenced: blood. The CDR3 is CASSWAGAENTEAFF. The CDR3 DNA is TGCGCCAGCAGCTGGGCCGGGGCAGAGAACACTGAAGCTTTCTTT.